Below are 25 T cell receptor beta chains sequenced from a single sample in a study of cytomegalovirus exposure and HLA in healthy donors. The PCR made use of 60 Vbeta and 13 Jbeta primers. The protocol was immunoSEQ multiplex PCR, while the TCRdb copy is restricted to in-frame clones and leaves out a portion. The table records about 120,000 clones, 80% of them present only once. What was sequenced was PBMCs. These receptors originate from a female donor in good health and CMV-seropositive.

The genes are TRBV18 and TRBJ1-2; D unresolved. The germline V and J ends were trimmed by 1 base and 6 bases, with 12 bases remaining between them. Germline CDR1 KGHSH, CDR2 LQKENI. This CDR3 contains 14 residues. The CDR3 loop is CASSPLTEGDGYTF. The DNA for the CDR3 is TGTGCCAGCTCACCACTAACCGAAGGAGATGGCTACACCTTC.

This clone came up a few times. The rearrangement uses TRBV7-9 and TRBJ1-2, with D tentatively TRBD1 (5 bases). This CDR3 spans 14 amino acids. Trimming took 11 bases from V and 7 from J, leaving 23 bases between them. Germline V gene sequence: CDR1 SEHNR, CDR2 FQNEAQ (reference sequence). CDR3 residues: CAGTDPQGQGGYTF. CDR3 nucleotide sequence: TGTGCCGGCACAGACCCTCAGGGTCAGGGTGGCTACACCTTC.

A few counts support this clone. This CDR3 is also generated by other DNA sequences in the sample. The V call is TRBV6-5, the J call TRBJ2-5; D perhaps matches TRBD1 (6 bases). The V gene's germline CDR1 is MNHEY and CDR2 SVGAGI. The CDR3 loop spans 14 amino acids. Between the trimmed V and J ends, which lost 4 bases and 1 base, there was a span of 10 bases. CDR3 sequence: CASSSTGFQETQYF. In nucleotides, the CDR3 is TGTGCCAGCAGTTCAACAGGGTTCCAAGAGACCCAGTACTTC.

The chain uses TRBV5-8 and TRBJ2-3, with a possible D match to TRBD2 (5 bases). Germline CDR1 is SGHTS and CDR2 is YDEGEE. Trimming pared 2 bases from V and 0 bases from J, leaving 13 bases between. This CDR3 comprises 16 residues. The DNA of the CDR3 is TGTGCCAGCAGCTTCGGACTTCCACTCAGCACAGATACGCAGTATTTT. Its translation: CASSFGLPLSTDTQYF.

V and J are TRBV4-1 and TRBJ1-6, with 8 bases identical to TRBD1. Germline loops: CDR1 MGHRA, CDR2 YSYEKL. The CDR3 sequence is 15 residues long. V dropped 0 bases and J dropped 7; count of bases not matched to a gene: 2. For the CDR3, the DNA is TGCGCCAGCAGCCAAGACAGGGGGCGGAATTCACCCCTCCACTTT. Translated, it gives CASSQDRGRNSPLHF.

The chain couples TRBV7-6 to TRBJ1-2, with 7 bases fitting TRBD1. This CDR3 is 15 amino acids long. The V segment lost 4 bases and the J segment 2 bases; nucleotides outside the gene matches: 7. Germline CDR1 is SGHVS and CDR2 is FNYEAQ. CDR3 coding DNA: TGTGCCAGCAGCTCGTCCGGGACAGCCAACTATGGCTACACCTTC. This gives the protein CASSSSGTANYGYTF.

This clone was seen only a few times. The genes are TRBV30 and TRBJ1-2; a weak D match, TRBD1 (5 bases). Germline lookup yields CDR1 GTSNPN and CDR2 SVGIG (reference sequence). The CDR3 is 11 residues long. With 5 bases removed from V and 4 bases from J, the gap between germline ends came to 8 bases. The CDR3 nucleotides are TGTGCCTGGGGGGCCCGCTATGGCTACACCTTC. Translation: CAWGARYGYTF.

The chain carries TRBV2 and TRBJ2-7, with 9 bases that match TRBD1. Germline V gives CDR1 SNHLY, CDR2 FYNNEI. J lost 4 bases, V lost 5 bases, and 3 bases had no gene match. This CDR3 region has 13 residues. The CDR3 DNA follows: TGTGCCAGCAGTCGGACAGGGGATTACGAGCAGTACTTC. Amino acids: CASSRTGDYEQYF.

The genes are TRBV27 and TRBJ1-3; D is perhaps TRBD1 (6 bases). Per germline, CDR1 MNHEY and CDR2 SMNVEV (reference sequence). The CDR3 extends over 13 amino acids. Deletions cut 4 bases from V and 4 bases from J, with 8 bases between. CDR3 protein: CASSSGQGNTIYF. Written as DNA, the CDR3 is TGTGCCAGCAGTTCCGGACAGGGAAACACCATATATTTT.

The rearrangement links TRBV10-3 to TRBJ2-3; possible D gene TRBD1, 6 bases. CDR3 length equals 13 residues. Germline V CDR1 and CDR2: ENHRY, SYGVKD. V was shortened by 10 bases and J by 8 bases, with 19 bases between the two germline ends. The CDR3 loop reads CATQDLRQATQYF. CDR3 sequence (DNA): TGTGCCACGCAAGACCTCCGACAGGCTACGCAGTATTTT.

The rearrangement joins TRBV30 to TRBJ1-2; weak D call: TRBD1 (6 bases). CDR3 length equals 14 residues. Trimming removed 4 bases at V and 2 bases at J, with 14 bases between. Germline CDR1 GTSNPN, CDR2 SVGIG (reference sequence). CDR3: CAWIRQAVNYGYTF. CDR3 sequence (DNA): TGTGCCTGGATAAGACAGGCGGTAAACTATGGCTACACCTTC.

The V gene is TRBV18, the J gene TRBJ2-2, with 9 positions matching TRBD1. The CDR3 is made up of 16 amino acids. V was clipped by 1 base and J by 1 base; unmatched bases: 1. Germline values: CDR1 KGHSH, CDR2 LQKENI. CDR3 nucleotides: TGTGCCAGCTCACCACTGGGACAGGGGAACACCGGGGAGCTGTTTTTT. It specifies CASSPLGQGNTGELFF.

The chain combines TRBV6-5 with TRBJ2-4, with D perhaps matching TRBD1 (5 bases). The CDR3 is made up of 15 amino acids. Germline loops: CDR1 MNHEY, CDR2 SVGAGI. V was cut by 2 bases and J by 0 bases, with 8 bases left in between. Here the CDR3 DNA reads TGTGCCAGCAGTTACGGGGCGCTAGCCAAAAACATTCAGTACTTC. Translated: CASSYGALAKNIQYF.

The rearrangement uses TRBV6-5 and TRBJ1-5; no clear D gene. Looked up from germline, CDR1 is MNHEY and CDR2 is SVGAGI. CDR3 length: 13 residues. V lost 0 bases and J lost 6, with 6 bases in between. The CDR3 nucleotides are TGTGCCAGCAGTTACTCCACTCTTCAGCCCCAGCATTTT. This gives the protein CASSYSTLQPQHF.

This clone was found a few times. This chain joins TRBV5-1 and TRBJ1-2; TRBD1 is a possible D gene (5 bases). There are 13 residues in the CDR3. V lost 0 bases and J 2 bases, leaving 5 bases between the germline ends. Looked up from germline, CDR1 is SGHRS and CDR2 is YFSETQ. This chain's CDR3 is CASSLDRNYGYTF. The CDR3, as DNA: TGCGCCAGCAGCTTGGACAGGAACTATGGCTACACCTTC.

This chain connects TRBV15 to TRBJ1-5; 9 bases line up with TRBD1. The germline gives CDR1 LNHNV, CDR2 YYDKDF (reference sequence). This CDR3 region has 16 residues. Trimming cost V 5 bases and J 7 bases; bases outside gene matches: 12. CDR3 protein: CATSSIWDRVGQPQHF. As DNA, the CDR3 is TGTGCCACCAGCTCGATATGGGACAGGGTTGGGCAGCCCCAGCATTTT.

This clone was picked up a small number of times. The chain uses TRBV28 and TRBJ1-2; D perhaps matches TRBD1 (6 bases). V lost 2 bases and J 13 bases, leaving 17 bases between the germline ends. The CDR3 contains 13 residues. From germline, CDR1 is MDHEN and CDR2 SYDVKM. DNA for the CDR3: TGTGCCAGCAGTTTAGAACAAATTGACAGGCTCACCTTC. This translates into CASSLEQIDRLTF.

This chain joins TRBV18 and TRBJ1-5; D ambiguous. The germline V gene encodes CDR1 KGHSH and CDR2 LQKENI. This CDR3 comprises 14 residues. V dropped 3 bases and J dropped 6 bases, with 12 bases sitting between them. CDR3 residues: CASSPVGEGQPQHF. In nucleotides, the CDR3 is TGTGCCAGCTCACCGGTCGGGGAGGGTCAGCCCCAGCATTTT. Together with reference TRBV18 and TRBJ1-5, the CDR3 gives the full variable domain: NAGVMQNPRHLVRRRGQEARLRCSPMKGHSHVYWYRQLPEEGLKFMVYLQKENIIDESGMPKERFSAEFPKEGPSILRIQQVVRGDSAAYFCASSPVGEGQPQHFGDGTRLSIL.

The rearrangement links TRBV5-6 to TRBJ2-3, with 7 bases lining up with TRBD1. The junction had 13 bases not matched to a gene; V was cut back by 1 base and J by 2 bases. The CDR3 spans 18 residues. Germline lookup yields CDR1 SGHDT and CDR2 YYEEEE. In DNA form, the CDR3 reads TGTGCCAGCAGCTTGTACAGGGTGAGGGGGCGGAACACAGATACGCAGTATTTT. Its protein product is CASSLYRVRGRNTDTQYF.

This clone was seen more than once but under ten times. The chain employs TRBV5-1 and TRBJ2-3; TRBD1 agrees at 8 bases. The J segment lost 6 bases and the V segment lost 3 bases, leaving 6 bases of the junction unmatched. The V gene's germline CDR1 is SGHRS and CDR2 YFSETQ. The CDR3 is 14 residues long. CDR3 in DNA: TGCGCCAGCAGCTGGACAGGGCGAATGGATACGCAGTATTTT. Translation: CASSWTGRMDTQYF.

Concerning this clone: A junction boundary mismatches the germline segment, possibly from a read error. The genes are TRBV10-3 and TRBJ1-1, with D perhaps TRBD1 (6 bases). Germline CDR1 reads ENHRY; CDR2 reads SYGVKD. The CDR3 has 13 amino acids. This chain's CDR3 is CATSVGGNTEAFF. The CDR3 DNA sequence: TGTGCCACCAGTGTAGGGGGTAACACTGAAGCTTTCTTT.

The gene calls are TRBV6-5 and TRBJ2-5; tentatively, D is TRBD1 (7 bases). Germline values: CDR1 MNHEY, CDR2 SVGAGI. This CDR3 comprises 13 residues. V was shortened by 4 bases and J by 4 bases, with 10 bases between the two germline ends. The CDR3 loop reads CASSSGGGETQYF. The CDR3 DNA follows: TGTGCCAGCAGTTCAGGGGGAGGAGAGACCCAGTACTTC.

The gene calls are TRBV16 and TRBJ1-5; 12 nucleotides match TRBD1. CDR1 and CDR2 (germline): KGHSY, FQNENV. Germline trimming cut 2 bases from V and 7 bases from J; bases unmatched to any gene: 6. This CDR3 has 16 amino acids. CDR3 nucleotides: TGTGCCAGCAGCCAACTGGGACAGGGGGCAAAGCAGCCCCAGCATTTT. This codes for CASSQLGQGAKQPQHF.

The J gene is TRBJ1-5, the V gene TRBV25-1, with D possibly TRBD1 on 5 matching bases. The CDR3 is made up of 13 amino acids. With 6 bases removed from V and 2 bases from J, the gap between germline ends came to 8 bases. CDR1 and CDR2 from the germline V gene are MGHDK and SYGVNS. CDR3 coding DNA: TGTGCCAGCAGGGGGCTTGGCAATCAGCCCCAGCATTTT. This gives the protein CASRGLGNQPQHF.

The rearrangement joins TRBV9 to TRBJ1-2; no reliable D call. V was cut by 3 bases and J by 2 bases, with 17 bases left in between. The CDR3 is 16 amino acids. CDR1 is SGDLS and CDR2 is YYNGEE in the germline V gene. The CDR3 reads CASSALVAAGNYGYTF. CDR3 sequence (DNA): TGTGCCAGCAGCGCCCTTGTGGCAGCGGGAAACTATGGCTACACCTTC. The full variable domain, in which reference TRBV9 and TRBJ1-2 provide the parts outside the CDR3, is DSGVTQTPKHLITATGQRVTLRCSPRSGDLSVYWYQQSLDQGLQFLIQYYNGEERAKGNILERFSAQQFPDLHSELNLSSLELGDSALYFCASSALVAAGNYGYTFGSGTRLTVV.